The rows below give T cell receptor beta chains drawn from one sample of a study of T cell repertoires in cytomegalovirus infection. TCRdb independently ran MiXCR on the reads; one entry per CDR3 protein. The table has about 900,000 distinct CDR3 sequences, approximately 32% seen once. Antigens for these TCRs are unknown. The input for sequencing was cultured CD8+ T cells from PBMCs, taken from culture after CMV antigen stimulation. These receptors all stem from a human donor in good health (CMV status not recorded). Some clones in this sample may be carry-over from other donors' samples. Both conserved end residues are part of each CDR3. D genes are given only for firm matches. The size field is filled for only some rows; it gives once, few, many or a size class.

V	J	size	D	CDR3	DNA
TRBV12-3/TRBV12-4	TRBJ2-3	many	-	CASSPPKEQGSTDTQYF	TGTGCCAGCAGTCCCCCGAAGGAGCAGGGAAGCACAGATACGCAGTATTTT
TRBV9	TRBJ2-6	-	TRBD2	CASSIRTSGAEGANVLTF	TGTGCCAGCAGCATCCGGACTAGCGGGGCGGAAGGGGCCAACGTCCTGACTTTC
TRBV7-2	TRBJ1-2	many	-	CASTPSPQGGGYTF	TGTGCCAGCACCCCTTCCCCCCAGGGAGGTGGCTACACCTTC
TRBV9	TRBJ2-7	few	TRBD1	CASSIFRDRAVEQYF	TGTGCCAGCAGCATATTCCGGGACAGGGCTGTCGAGCAGTACTTC
TRBV25-1	TRBJ1-6	-	-	CASSEYFGADSPLHF	TGTGCCAGCAGTGAATATTTCGGGGCCGATTCACCCCTCCACTTT
TRBV14	TRBJ2-2	few	-	CASSQDWGLATGELFF	TGTGCCAGCAGCCAAGATTGGGGTCTGGCCACCGGGGAGCTGTTTTTT
TRBV11-2	TRBJ2-3	few	-	CASSLLEGDTQYF	TGTGCCAGCAGCTTGCTCGAGGGGGATACGCAGTATTTT
TRBV7-6	TRBJ2-3	-	TRBD2	CASSSPASGGDPDTQYF	TGTGCCAGCAGCTCCCCCGCTAGCGGGGGGGATCCAGATACGCAGTATTTT
TRBV19	TRBJ2-7	few	TRBD1	CASATGTGTYEQYF	TGTGCCAGTGCAACTGGGACAGGGACCTACGAGCAGTACTTC
TRBV7-9	TRBJ2-1	few	TRBD2	CASSGTAGGLNNEQFF	TGTGCCAGCAGCGGCACAGCGGGGGGGCTTAACAATGAGCAGTTCTTC
TRBV7-8	TRBJ1-4	-	TRBD1	CASSLGGDRREKLFF	TGTGCCAGCAGCCTGGGTGGGGACAGGAGGGAAAAACTGTTTTTT
TRBV7-2	TRBJ2-7	many	-	CASSWIPGLLYEQYF	TGTGCCAGCAGTTGGATTCCGGGACTTCTCTACGAGCAGTACTTC
TRBV6-6	TRBJ1-4	-	TRBD1	CASSYSRGRQGWEKLFF	TGTGCCAGCAGTTACTCGAGAGGTCGACAGGGTTGGGAAAAACTGTTTTTT
TRBV10-3	TRBJ2-1	-	-	CAISEEGNPYNEQFF	TGTGCCATCAGTGAGGAGGGAAATCCCTACAATGAGCAGTTCTTC
TRBV19	TRBJ1-1	few	-	CASSINDRYTLLNTEAFF	TGTGCCAGTAGTATTAACGACAGATATACGTTGTTGAACACTGAAGCTTTCTTT
TRBV6-1	TRBJ2-3	many	TRBD2	CASSARLAAAPDTQYF	TGTGCCAGCAGTGCCCGACTAGCGGCGGCTCCAGATACGCAGTATTTT
TRBV7-9	TRBJ1-4	few	TRBD1	CASSTGTGGEKLFF	TGTGCCAGCAGCACAGGGACAGGTGGCGAAAAACTGTTTTTT
TRBV11-2	TRBJ2-1	-	-	CASGLGPGPPYNEQFF	TGTGCCAGCGGCTTGGGCCCGGGGCCCCCCTACAATGAGCAGTTCTTC
TRBV6-1	TRBJ2-2	-	-	CASDEGTRSLNTGELFF	TGTGCCAGCGATGAGGGGACCCGGTCACTGAACACCGGGGAGCTGTTTTTT
TRBV7-2	TRBJ2-1	many	-	CASSKASDYNEQFF	TGTGCCAGCAGCAAGGCTAGCGACTACAATGAGCAGTTCTTC
TRBV4-1	TRBJ2-2	-	TRBD2	CASSPNAGGSTGELFF	TGCGCCAGCAGCCCAAACGCGGGGGGCTCCACCGGGGAGCTGTTTTTT
TRBV4-3	TRBJ2-5	few	TRBD2	CASSQGRGGQETQYF	TGCGCCAGCAGCCAGGGGCGGGGGGGACAAGAGACCCAGTACTTC
TRBV20-1	TRBJ2-7	-	TRBD1	CSAPRDRGAYEQYF	TGCAGTGCGCCAAGGGACAGAGGGGCCTACGAGCAGTACTTC
TRBV19	TRBJ1-2	-	-	CASSIVTREDYGYTF	TGTGCCAGTAGTATAGTCACCAGGGAGGACTATGGCTACACCTTC
TRBV9	TRBJ1-2	few	-	CASSAGYGGYTF	TGTGCCAGCAGCGCAGGGTATGGAGGCTACACCTTC
TRBV19	TRBJ1-1	-	-	CASSIDSWAAFF	TGTGCCAGTAGTATCGATTCGTGGGCAGCTTTCTTT
TRBV6-2/TRBV6-3	TRBJ2-1	-	TRBD2	CASSYSGASGTYNEQFF	TGTGCCAGCAGTTATTCTGGGGCTAGCGGCACCTACAATGAGCAGTTCTTC
TRBV12-3/TRBV12-4	TRBJ2-7	-	TRBD1	CASSSGTVISSYEQYF	TGTGCCAGCAGTTCCGGGACAGTCATTAGCTCCTACGAGCAGTACTTC
TRBV12-3/TRBV12-4	TRBJ1-2	-	-	CASSFYAGGVTNYGYTF	TGTGCCAGCAGTTTTTACGCTGGGGGGGTAACTAACTATGGCTACACCTTC
TRBV6-1	TRBJ2-3	many	TRBD2	CASSILAGETDTQYF	TGTGCCAGCAGTATACTAGCGGGGGAGACAGATACGCAGTATTTT
TRBV11-2	TRBJ1-6	few	-	CASSLDTGLSYNSPLHF	TGTGCCAGCAGCTTAGATACAGGACTCTCCTATAATTCACCCCTCCACTTT
TRBV7-9	TRBJ2-1	-	TRBD2	CASSGGVANSEQFF	TGTGCCAGCAGCGGGGGGGTGGCGAACAGTGAGCAGTTCTTC
TRBV12-3/TRBV12-4	TRBJ1-2	-	-	CASSFLTVYGYTF	TGTGCCAGCAGTTTTTTGACAGTTTATGGCTACACCTTC
TRBV6-1	TRBJ1-6	-	TRBD1	CASSETGGATPLHF	TGTGCCAGCAGTGAGACAGGGGGCGCGACACCCCTCCACTTT
TRBV7-6	TRBJ1-1	many	-	CASSLGRGGTEAFF	TGTGCCAGCAGCTTAGGAAGGGGAGGCACTGAAGCTTTCTTT
TRBV4-1	TRBJ2-1	-	-	CASSPGLIRHNEQFF	TGCGCCAGCAGCCCGGGCCTTATCCGGCACAATGAGCAGTTCTTC
TRBV6-5	TRBJ2-1	-	-	CASRLGHYNEQFF	TGTGCCAGCAGACTAGGACACTACAATGAGCAGTTCTTC
TRBV27	TRBJ2-7	-	TRBD2	CASSPIGLAGDSYEQYF	TGTGCCAGCAGTCCTATCGGACTAGCGGGGGATTCCTACGAGCAGTACTTC
TRBV7-9	TRBJ2-3	-	TRBD1	CAISKSGQGTDTQYF	TGTGCCATCTCGAAGTCGGGACAGGGCACAGATACGCAGTATTTT
TRBV28	TRBJ1-6	-	-	CASSLAPGQSYNSPLHF	TGTGCCAGCAGTTTAGCCCCGGGACAATCCTATAATTCACCCCTCCACTTT
TRBV7-2	TRBJ2-5	-	-	CASSLEVGAETQYF	TGTGCCAGCAGCTTAGAAGTGGGGGCCGAGACCCAGTACTTC
TRBV28	TRBJ1-3	few	-	CASSSPAGQGGNTIYF	TGTGCCAGCAGTTCCCCCGCGGGCCAGGGTGGAAACACCATATATTTT
TRBV20-1	TRBJ1-2	-	-	CSARTGSGGVSYGYTF	TGCAGTGCTAGGACAGGTTCTGGCGGAGTGAGCTATGGCTACACCTTC
TRBV27	TRBJ1-6	few	TRBD1	CASSQIGTGEGSPLHF	TGTGCCAGCAGTCAGATAGGGACAGGGGAGGGTTCACCCCTCCACTTT
TRBV7-8	TRBJ2-1	-	TRBD2	CASRGGGLLSENEQFF	TGTGCCAGCAGGGGCGGGGGGCTCCTCTCGGAAAATGAGCAGTTCTTC
TRBV7-6	TRBJ2-7	few	-	CASSSARGSYEQYF	TGTGCCAGCAGCTCAGCCAGGGGTTCTTACGAGCAGTACTTC
TRBV19	TRBJ1-3	-	-	CASSGGSGNTIYF	TGTGCCAGTAGTGGGGGCTCTGGAAACACCATATATTTT
TRBV27	TRBJ2-5	many	-	CASSFFPPRGSRETQYF	TGTGCCAGCAGTTTTTTCCCACCCCGAGGGAGCCGAGAGACCCAGTACTTC
TRBV6-1	TRBJ1-2	-	-	CASKNWDSWSYTF	TGTGCCAGCAAGAACTGGGACTCCTGGAGCTACACCTTC
TRBV12-3/TRBV12-4	TRBJ2-7	-	TRBD1	CASSLVRQGIYEQYF	TGTGCCAGCAGTTTAGTCCGACAGGGGATTTACGAGCAGTACTTC
TRBV12-3/TRBV12-4	TRBJ1-2	-	TRBD1	CVSSWTGNYGYTF	TGTGTCAGCAGTTGGACAGGGAATTATGGCTACACCTTC
TRBV12-3/TRBV12-4	TRBJ1-3	-	-	CASSFPGVGNTIYF	TGTGCCAGCAGTTTCCCAGGGGTCGGAAACACCATATATTTT
TRBV15	TRBJ2-6	few	TRBD1	CATSSPQGNGANVLTF	TGTGCCACCAGCAGCCCACAGGGGAATGGGGCCAACGTCCTGACTTTC
TRBV7-9	TRBJ2-1	-	TRBD2	CASSPTGGGLYEQFF	TGTGCCAGCAGCCCGACGGGCGGGGGGCTGTATGAGCAGTTCTTC
TRBV27	TRBJ2-7	-	-	CASAPGGSYEQYF	TGTGCCAGCGCTCCCGGGGGATCCTACGAGCAGTACTTC
TRBV4-1	TRBJ2-5	-	-	CASSQDARGETQYF	TGCGCCAGCAGCCAAGACGCCAGGGGAGAGACCCAGTACTTC
TRBV19	TRBJ2-7	-	TRBD1	CASSTPDRDYEQYF	TGTGCCAGTAGTACCCCCGACAGGGACTACGAGCAGTACTTC
TRBV7-8	TRBJ1-2	few	-	CASSLDLGQLNGYTF	TGTGCCAGCAGCTTAGATCTTGGACAGCTTAATGGCTACACCTTC